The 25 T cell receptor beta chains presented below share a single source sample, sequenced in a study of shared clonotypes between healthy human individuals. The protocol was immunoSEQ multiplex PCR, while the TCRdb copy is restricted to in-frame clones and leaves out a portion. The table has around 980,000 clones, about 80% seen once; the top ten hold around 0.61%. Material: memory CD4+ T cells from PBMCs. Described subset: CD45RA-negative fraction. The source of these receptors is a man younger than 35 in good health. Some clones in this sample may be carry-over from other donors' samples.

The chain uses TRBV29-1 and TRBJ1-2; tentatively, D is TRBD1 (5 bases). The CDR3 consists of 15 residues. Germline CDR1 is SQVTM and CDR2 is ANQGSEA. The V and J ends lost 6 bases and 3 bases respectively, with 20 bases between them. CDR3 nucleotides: TGCAGCGTCGCTGGAGGGGTCCCGGACTACTATGGCTACACCTTC. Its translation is CSVAGGVPDYYGYTF.

CDR3 DNA sequence: TGTGCCAGCAGCCAAGAGACCCAAGGGGTTGAGCAGTTCTTC. This codes for CASSQETQGVEQFF. The chain employs TRBV4-2 and TRBJ2-1; possible D gene TRBD1, 5 bases. Looked up from germline, CDR1 is LGHNA and CDR2 is YNFKEQ. Trimming took off 0 bases at V and 9 bases at J, with 12 bases between the two ends. This CDR3 contains 14 residues.

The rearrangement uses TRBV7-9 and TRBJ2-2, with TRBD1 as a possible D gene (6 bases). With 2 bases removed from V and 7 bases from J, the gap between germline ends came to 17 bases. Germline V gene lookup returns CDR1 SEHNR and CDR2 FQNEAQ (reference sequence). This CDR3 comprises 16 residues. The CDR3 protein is CASSLPGQLYLGELFF. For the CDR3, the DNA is TGTGCCAGCAGCTTACCGGGACAATTGTACCTCGGGGAGCTGTTTTTT.

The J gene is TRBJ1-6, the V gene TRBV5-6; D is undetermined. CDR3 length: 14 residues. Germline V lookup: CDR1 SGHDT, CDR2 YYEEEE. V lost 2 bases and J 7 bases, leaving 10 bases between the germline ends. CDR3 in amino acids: CASSLGLRNSPLHF. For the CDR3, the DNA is TGTGCCAGCAGCTTAGGGCTACGGAATTCACCCCTCCACTTT.

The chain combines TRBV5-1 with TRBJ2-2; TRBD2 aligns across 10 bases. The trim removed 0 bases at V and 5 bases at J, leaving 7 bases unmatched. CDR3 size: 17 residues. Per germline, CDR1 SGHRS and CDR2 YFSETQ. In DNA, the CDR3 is TGCGCCAGCAGCTTGGCCCCTAGCGGGAGTGATACCGGGGAGCTGTTTTTT. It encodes CASSLAPSGSDTGELFF.

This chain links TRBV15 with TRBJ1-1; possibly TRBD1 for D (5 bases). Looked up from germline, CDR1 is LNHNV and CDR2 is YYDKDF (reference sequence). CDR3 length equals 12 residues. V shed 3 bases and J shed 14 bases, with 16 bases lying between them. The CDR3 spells CATSRGDGAGFF. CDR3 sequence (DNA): TGTGCCACCAGCAGGGGAGACGGGGCCGGCTTCTTT.

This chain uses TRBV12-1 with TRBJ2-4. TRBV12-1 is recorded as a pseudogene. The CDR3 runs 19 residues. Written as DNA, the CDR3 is TGTGCCAGCAGCCGGAGACCGGGGGCCGAGGGGACCGCCAAAAACATTCAGTACTTC. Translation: CASSRRPGAEGTAKNIQYF.

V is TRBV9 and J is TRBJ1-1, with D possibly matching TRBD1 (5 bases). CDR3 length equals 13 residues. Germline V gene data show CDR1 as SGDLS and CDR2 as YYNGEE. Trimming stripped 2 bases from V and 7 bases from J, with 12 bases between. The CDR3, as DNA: TGTGCCAGCAGCGTGGGACCGAGCCGTGAAGCTTTCTTT. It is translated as CASSVGPSREAFF.

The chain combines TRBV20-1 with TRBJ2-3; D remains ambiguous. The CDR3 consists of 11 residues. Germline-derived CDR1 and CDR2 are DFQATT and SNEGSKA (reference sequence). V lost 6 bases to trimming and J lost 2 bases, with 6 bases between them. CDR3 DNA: TGCAGTGCAGCGACCACAGATACGCAGTATTTT. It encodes CSAATTDTQYF.

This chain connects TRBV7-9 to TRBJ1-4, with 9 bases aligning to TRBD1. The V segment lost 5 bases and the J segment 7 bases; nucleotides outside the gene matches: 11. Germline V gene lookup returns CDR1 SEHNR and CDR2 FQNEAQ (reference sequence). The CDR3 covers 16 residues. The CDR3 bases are TGTGCCAGCAGCCAGCAAGTCTGGGACAGGGTTGAAAAACTGTTTTTT. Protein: CASSQQVWDRVEKLFF.

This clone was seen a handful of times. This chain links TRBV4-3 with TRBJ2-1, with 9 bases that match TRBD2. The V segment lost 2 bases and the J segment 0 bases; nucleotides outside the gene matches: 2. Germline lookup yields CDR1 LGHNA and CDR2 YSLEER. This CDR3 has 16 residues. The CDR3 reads CASSQTSGYSYNEQFF. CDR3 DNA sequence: TGCGCCAGCAGCCAAACTAGCGGGTACTCCTACAATGAGCAGTTCTTC.

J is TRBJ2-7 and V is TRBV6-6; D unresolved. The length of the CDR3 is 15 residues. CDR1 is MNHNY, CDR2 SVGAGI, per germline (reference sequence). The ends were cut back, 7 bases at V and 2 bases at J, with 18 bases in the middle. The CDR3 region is CASKYGGPPTYEQYF. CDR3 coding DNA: TGTGCCAGCAAGTACGGCGGCCCCCCCACCTACGAGCAGTACTTC.

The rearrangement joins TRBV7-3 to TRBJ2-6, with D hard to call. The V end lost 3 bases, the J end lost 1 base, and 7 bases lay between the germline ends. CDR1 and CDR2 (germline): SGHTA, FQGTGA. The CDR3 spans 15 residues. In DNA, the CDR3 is TGTGCCAGCAGCTTTGGGGTATCTGGGGCCAACGTCCTGACTTTC. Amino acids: CASSFGVSGANVLTF.

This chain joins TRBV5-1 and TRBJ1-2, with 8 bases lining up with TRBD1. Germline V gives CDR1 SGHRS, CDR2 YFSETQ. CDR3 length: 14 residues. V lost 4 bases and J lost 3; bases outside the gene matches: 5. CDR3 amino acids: CASSGTTGDYGYTF. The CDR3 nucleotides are TGCGCCAGCAGCGGGACGACAGGGGACTATGGCTACACCTTC.

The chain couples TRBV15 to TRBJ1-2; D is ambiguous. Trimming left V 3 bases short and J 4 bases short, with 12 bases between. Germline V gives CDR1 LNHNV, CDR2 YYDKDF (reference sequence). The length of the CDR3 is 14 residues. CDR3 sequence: CATSRDGRTYGYTF. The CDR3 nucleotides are TGTGCCACCAGCAGGGACGGAAGGACCTATGGCTACACCTTC.

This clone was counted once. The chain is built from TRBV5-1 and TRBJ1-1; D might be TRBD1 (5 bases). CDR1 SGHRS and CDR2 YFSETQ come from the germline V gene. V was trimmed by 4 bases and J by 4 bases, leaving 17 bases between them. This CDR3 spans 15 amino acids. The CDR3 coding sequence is TGCGCCAGCAGCCCCCCCGGAGGGGACCCCACTGAAGCTTTCTTT. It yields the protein CASSPPGGDPTEAFF.

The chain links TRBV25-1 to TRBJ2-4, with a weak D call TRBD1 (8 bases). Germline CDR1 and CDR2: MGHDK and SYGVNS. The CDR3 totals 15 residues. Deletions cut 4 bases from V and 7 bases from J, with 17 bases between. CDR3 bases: TGTGCCAGCAGTGCCACTAAACAGGGGGGGAACATTCAGTACTTC. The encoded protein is CASSATKQGGNIQYF.

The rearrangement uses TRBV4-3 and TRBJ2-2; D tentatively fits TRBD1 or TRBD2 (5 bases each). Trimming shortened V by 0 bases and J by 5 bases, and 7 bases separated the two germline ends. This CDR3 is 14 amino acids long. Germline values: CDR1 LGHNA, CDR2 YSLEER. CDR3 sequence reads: CASSQDWGTGELFF. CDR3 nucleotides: TGCGCCAGCAGCCAAGATTGGGGGACCGGGGAGCTGTTTTTT.

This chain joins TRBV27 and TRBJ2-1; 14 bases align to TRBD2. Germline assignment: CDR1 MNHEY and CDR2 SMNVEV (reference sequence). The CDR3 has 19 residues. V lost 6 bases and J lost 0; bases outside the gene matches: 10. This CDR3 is CASRSRGLAGGSSYNEQFF. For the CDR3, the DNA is TGTGCCAGCAGATCAAGAGGACTAGCGGGAGGAAGCTCCTACAATGAGCAGTTCTTC.

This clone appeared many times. This CDR3 is CASSKEGFVMNTEAFF. The CDR3 DNA follows: TGTGCCAGCAGCAAAGAGGGGTTCGTCATGAACACTGAAGCTTTCTTT. This chain uses TRBV7-9 with TRBJ1-1; possible D gene TRBD1, 5 bases. The germline V gene has CDR1 SEHNR and CDR2 FQNEAQ (reference sequence). CDR3 length: 16 residues. V was trimmed by 5 bases and J by 0 bases, leaving 16 bases between them.

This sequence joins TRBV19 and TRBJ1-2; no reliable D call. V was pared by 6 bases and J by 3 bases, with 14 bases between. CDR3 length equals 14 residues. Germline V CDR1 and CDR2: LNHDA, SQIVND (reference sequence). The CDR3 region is CASRRGSVDYGYTF. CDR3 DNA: TGTGCCAGTAGACGGGGAAGTGTTGACTATGGCTACACCTTC.

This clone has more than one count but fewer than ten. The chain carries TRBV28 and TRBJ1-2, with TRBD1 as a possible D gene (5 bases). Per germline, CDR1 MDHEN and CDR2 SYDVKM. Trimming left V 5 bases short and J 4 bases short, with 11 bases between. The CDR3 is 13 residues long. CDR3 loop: CASSPRQLYGYTF. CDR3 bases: TGTGCCAGCAGTCCCCGACAGCTCTATGGCTACACCTTC.

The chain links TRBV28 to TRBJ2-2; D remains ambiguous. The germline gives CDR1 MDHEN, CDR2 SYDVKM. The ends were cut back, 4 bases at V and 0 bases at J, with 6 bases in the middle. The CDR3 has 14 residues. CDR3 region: CASSSPPNTGELFF. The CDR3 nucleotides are TGTGCCAGCAGTTCCCCCCCGAACACCGGGGAGCTGTTTTTT.

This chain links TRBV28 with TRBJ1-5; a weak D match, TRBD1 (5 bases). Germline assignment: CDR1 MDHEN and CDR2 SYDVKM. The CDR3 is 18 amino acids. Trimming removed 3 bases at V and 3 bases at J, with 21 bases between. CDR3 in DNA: TGTGCCAGCAGTTTTCCACAGGTTATTTTTTCCTCCAATCAGCCCCAGCATTTT. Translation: CASSFPQVIFSSNQPQHF.

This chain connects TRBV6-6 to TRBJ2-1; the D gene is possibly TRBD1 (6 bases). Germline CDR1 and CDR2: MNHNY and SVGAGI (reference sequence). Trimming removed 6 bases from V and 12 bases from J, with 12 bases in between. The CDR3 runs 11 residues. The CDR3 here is CASSPGARQFF. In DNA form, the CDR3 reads TGTGCCAGCAGCCCAGGGGCTCGGCAGTTCTTC.